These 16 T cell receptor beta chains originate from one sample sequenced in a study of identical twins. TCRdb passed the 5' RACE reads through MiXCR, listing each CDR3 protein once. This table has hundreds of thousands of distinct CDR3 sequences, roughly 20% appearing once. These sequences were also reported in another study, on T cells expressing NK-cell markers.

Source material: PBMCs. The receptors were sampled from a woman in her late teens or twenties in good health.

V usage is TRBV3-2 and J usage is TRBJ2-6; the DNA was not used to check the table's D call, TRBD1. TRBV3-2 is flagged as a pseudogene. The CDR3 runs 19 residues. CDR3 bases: TGTGCCTGCTGTCCCAACCGACAGAGTTGGTTGTCTGGGGCCAACGTCCTGACTTTC. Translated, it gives CACCPNRQSWLSGANVLTF.

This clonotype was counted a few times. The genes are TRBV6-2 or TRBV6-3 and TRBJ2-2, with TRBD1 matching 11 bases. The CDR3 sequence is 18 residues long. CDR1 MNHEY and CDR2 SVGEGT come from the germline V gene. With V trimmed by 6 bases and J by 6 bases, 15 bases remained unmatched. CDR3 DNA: TGTGCCAGCAGCCTTGTTCCGGGACAGGGGGGAAAGGCCGGGGAGCTGTTTTTT. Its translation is CASSLVPGQGGKAGELFF.

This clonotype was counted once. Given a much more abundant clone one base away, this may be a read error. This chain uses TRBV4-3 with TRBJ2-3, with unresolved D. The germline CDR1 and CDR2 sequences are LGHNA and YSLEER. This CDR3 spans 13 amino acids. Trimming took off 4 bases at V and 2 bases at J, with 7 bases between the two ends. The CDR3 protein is CASSRDVTDTQYF. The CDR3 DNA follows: TGCGCCAGCAGCCGAGATGTCACAGATACGCAGTATTTT.

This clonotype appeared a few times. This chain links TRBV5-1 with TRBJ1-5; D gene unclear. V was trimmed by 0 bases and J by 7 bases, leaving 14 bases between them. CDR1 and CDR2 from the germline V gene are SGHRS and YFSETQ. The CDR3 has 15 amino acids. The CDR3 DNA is TGCGCCAGCAGCTTGGAGGGCAGAGGTCACCAGCCCCAGCATTTT. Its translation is CASSLEGRGHQPQHF.

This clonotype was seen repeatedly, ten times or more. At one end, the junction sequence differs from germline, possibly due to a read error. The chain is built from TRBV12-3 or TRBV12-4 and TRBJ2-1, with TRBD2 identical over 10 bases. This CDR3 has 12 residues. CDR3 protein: CASSLETSGENF. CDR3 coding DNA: TGTGCCAGCAGTTTAGAAACTAGCGGGGAGAACTTC.

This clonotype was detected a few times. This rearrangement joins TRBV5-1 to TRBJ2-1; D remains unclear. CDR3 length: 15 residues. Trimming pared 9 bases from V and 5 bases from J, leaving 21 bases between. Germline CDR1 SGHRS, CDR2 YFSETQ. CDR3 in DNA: TGCGCCACCCATTCCGCTCCTGGCGGAGACAATGAGCAGTTCTTC. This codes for CATHSAPGGDNEQFF.

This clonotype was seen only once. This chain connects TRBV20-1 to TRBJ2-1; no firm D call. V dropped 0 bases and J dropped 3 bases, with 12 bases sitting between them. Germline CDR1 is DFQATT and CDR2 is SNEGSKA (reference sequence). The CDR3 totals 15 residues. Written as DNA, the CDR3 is TGCAGTGCTAGAGATGTTGGCGGAGTCTACAATGAGCAGTTCTTC. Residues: CSARDVGGVYNEQFF.

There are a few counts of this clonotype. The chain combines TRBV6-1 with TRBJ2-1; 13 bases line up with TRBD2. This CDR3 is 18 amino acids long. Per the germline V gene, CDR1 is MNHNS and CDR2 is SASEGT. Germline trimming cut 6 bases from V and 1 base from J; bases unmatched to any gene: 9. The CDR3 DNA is TGTGCCAGCAGCCTTTTACTAGCGGGAGGGCCGTCCTACAATGAGCAGTTCTTC. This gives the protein CASSLLLAGGPSYNEQFF.

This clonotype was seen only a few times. The CDR3 nucleotides read TGCAGTGCTGCTAGACACGTTTCTGAAGCTTTCTTT. Protein: CSAARHVSEAFF. The J gene is TRBJ1-1, the V gene TRBV20-1; D is unclear. Germline-derived CDR1 and CDR2 are DFQATT and SNEGSKA (reference sequence). Trimming cost V 5 bases and J 6 bases, with 13 bases left between them. The CDR3 has 12 amino acids.

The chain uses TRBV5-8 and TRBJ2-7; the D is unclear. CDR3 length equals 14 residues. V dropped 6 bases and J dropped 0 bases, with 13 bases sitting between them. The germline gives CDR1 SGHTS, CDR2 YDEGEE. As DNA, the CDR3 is TGTGCCAGCATGAGCAAGTGGATCTCCTACGAGCAGTACTTC. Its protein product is CASMSKWISYEQYF.

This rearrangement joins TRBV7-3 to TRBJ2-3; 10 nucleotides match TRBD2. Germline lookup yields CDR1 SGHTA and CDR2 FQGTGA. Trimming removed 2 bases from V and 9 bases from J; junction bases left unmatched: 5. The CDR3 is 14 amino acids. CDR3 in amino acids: CASSLVVSGGTQYF. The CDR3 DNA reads TGTGCCAGCAGCTTAGTAGTTAGCGGGGGGACGCAGTATTTT. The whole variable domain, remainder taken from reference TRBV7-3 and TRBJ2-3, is GAGVSQTPSNKVTEKGKYVELRCDPISGHTALYWYRQSLGQGPEFLIYFQGTGAADDSGLPNDRFFAVRPEGSVSTLKIQRTERGDSAVYLCASSLVVSGGTQYFGPGTRLTVL.

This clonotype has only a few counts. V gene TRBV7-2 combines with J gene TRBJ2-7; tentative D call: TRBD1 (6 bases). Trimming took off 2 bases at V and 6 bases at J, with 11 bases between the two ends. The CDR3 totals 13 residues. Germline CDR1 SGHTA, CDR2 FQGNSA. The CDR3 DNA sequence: TGTGCCAGCAGCTTAACAGGGATGGGCGAGCAGTACTTC. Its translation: CASSLTGMGEQYF.

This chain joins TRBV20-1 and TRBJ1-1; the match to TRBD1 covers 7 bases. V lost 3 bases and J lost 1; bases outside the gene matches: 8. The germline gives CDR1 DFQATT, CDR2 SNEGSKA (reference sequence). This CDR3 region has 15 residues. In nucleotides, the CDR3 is TGCAGTGCTAGCCCAACCGGGACAGAGAACACTGAAGCTTTCTTT. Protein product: CSASPTGTENTEAFF.

The CDR3 sequence is CASTDGWNYGYTF. CDR3 sequence (DNA): TGTGCCAGCACGGACGGATGGAACTATGGCTACACCTTC. The chain combines TRBV6-1 with TRBJ1-2; D gene uncertain. V was clipped by 7 bases and J by 2 bases, with 11 bases between them. The CDR3 has 13 residues. Germline CDR1 MNHNS, CDR2 SASEGT.

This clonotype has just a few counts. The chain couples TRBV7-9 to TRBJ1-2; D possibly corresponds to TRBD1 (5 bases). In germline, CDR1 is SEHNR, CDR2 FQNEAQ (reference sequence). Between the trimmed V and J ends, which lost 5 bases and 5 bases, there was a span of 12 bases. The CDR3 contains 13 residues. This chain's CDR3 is CASSLRQTYGYTF. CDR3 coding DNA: TGTGCCAGCAGCCTGAGACAGACGTATGGCTACACCTTC.

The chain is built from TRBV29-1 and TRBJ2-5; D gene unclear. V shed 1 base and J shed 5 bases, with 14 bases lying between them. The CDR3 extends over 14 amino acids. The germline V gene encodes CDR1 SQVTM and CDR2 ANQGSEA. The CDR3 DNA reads TGCAGCGTTGAAGCTTGGGCCGACGGGGAGACCCAGTACTTC. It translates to CSVEAWADGETQYF. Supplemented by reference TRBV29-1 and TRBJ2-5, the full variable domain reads SAVISQKPSRDICQRGTSLTIQCQVDSQVTMMFWYRQQPGQSLTLIATANQGSEATYESGFVIDKFPISRPNLTFSTLTVSNMSPEDSSIYLCSVEAWADGETQYFGPGTRLLVL.